The entry below gives a single T cell receptor beta chain sequence along with its context. Its target is unknown. This record comes from a study of blood T cells in healthy people across ages. Points from the study as a whole: Leaving the PBMCs unsorted stopped any conclusive comparison of naive versus antigen-experienced cells.

Germline assignment: CDR1 SGHAT and CDR2 FQDESV (reference sequence). The CDR3 totals 15 residues. Next came a second PCR, run for about 7 to 12 cycles, which used a sample-barcoded 5' primer along with a J-beta primer mix. TCRdb re-derived calls from the 5' RACE reads in MiXCR, one entry per CDR3 protein. The profile covers hundreds of thousands of distinct CDR3 sequences, with 40% to 65% appearing a single time and about 14% taken by the ten largest. J is TRBJ2-5 and V is TRBV11-1, with 7 bases matching TRBD1. The DNA matches TRBJ2-7 better at its end, which makes the J call doubtful. This TCR was sampled from a woman at least 80 years old in good health. Sequencing was done on a sample of blood. This CDR3 reads CASSLGQGGRYEQYF. In DNA, the CDR3 is TGTGCCAGCAGCTTAGGACAGGGTGGTCGCTACGAGCAGTACTTC.